The present entry profiles one T cell receptor beta chain with its context. This entry belongs to a study of blood T cell repertoires in COVID-19. At the level of the study: T cells, B-cell-depleted T cells, or PBMCs supplied cDNA or gDNA.

As handled by the study authors: How many nucleated cells were present was estimated from reference gene primer amplification. Profiling relied on immunoSEQ multiplex PCR, and the TCRdb table lists in-frame clones only, not all of them. V and J calls and clone size are copied from that table; D and trimming were computed from the DNA. The sample lists 56,000 or so clones, 85% occurring once. Trimming took off 2 bases at V and 4 bases at J, with 11 bases between the two ends. From germline, CDR1 is MNHEY and CDR2 SVGEGT. This CDR3 contains 14 residues. The chain employs TRBV6-2 or TRBV6-3 and TRBJ1-2; weak D call: TRBD1 (5 bases). This sequence originates from a human donor in a cohort sampled during active COVID-19. The sample taken for sequencing was peripheral blood. CDR3 in DNA: TGTGCCAGCAGTTACGGTGTACAGGTCTATGGCTACACCTTC. It codes for CASSYGVQVYGYTF.